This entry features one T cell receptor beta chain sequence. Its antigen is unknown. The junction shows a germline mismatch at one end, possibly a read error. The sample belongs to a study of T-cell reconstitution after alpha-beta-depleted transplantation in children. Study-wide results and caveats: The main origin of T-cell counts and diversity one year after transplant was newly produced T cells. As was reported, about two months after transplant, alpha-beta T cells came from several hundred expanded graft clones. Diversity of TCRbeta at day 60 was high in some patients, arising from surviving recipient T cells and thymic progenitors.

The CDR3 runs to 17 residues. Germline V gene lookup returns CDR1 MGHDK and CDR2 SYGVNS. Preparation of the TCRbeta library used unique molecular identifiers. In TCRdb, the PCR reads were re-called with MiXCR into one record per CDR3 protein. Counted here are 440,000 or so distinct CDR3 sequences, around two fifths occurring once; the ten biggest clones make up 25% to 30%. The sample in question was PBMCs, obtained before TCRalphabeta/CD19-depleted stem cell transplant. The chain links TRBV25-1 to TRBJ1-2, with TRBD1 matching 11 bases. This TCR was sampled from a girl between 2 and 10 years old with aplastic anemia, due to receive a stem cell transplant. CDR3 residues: CASSGARGQGVLYGYPF. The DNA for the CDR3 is TGTGCCAGCAGTGGGGCCCGGGGACAGGGGGTTCTCTATGGCTACCCCTTC.